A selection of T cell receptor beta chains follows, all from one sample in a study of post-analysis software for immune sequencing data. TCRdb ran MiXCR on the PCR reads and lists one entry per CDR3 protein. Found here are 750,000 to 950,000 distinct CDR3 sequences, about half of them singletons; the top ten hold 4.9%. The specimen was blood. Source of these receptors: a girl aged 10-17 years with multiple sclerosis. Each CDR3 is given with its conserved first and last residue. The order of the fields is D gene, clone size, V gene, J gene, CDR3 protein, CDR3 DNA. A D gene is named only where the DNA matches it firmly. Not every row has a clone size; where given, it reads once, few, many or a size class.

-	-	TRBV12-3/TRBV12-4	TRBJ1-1	CASSHLRTGNTEAFF	TGTGCCAGCAGCCACCTACGGACGGGGAACACTGAAGCTTTCTTT
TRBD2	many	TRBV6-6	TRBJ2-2	CASSSGLVLNTGELFF	TGTGCCAGCAGCTCGGGACTAGTTCTGAACACCGGGGAGCTGTTTTTT
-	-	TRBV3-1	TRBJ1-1	CASSQEPDLATAEAFF	TGTGCCAGCAGCCAAGAACCCGACTTAGCTACCGCTGAAGCTTTCTTT
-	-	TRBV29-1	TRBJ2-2	CSVRSANTGELFF	TGCAGCGTTAGATCAGCTAACACCGGGGAGCTGTTTTTT
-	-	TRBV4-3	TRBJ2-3	CASSQEGPAEATDTQYF	TGCGCCAGCAGCCAAGAAGGCCCGGCAGAGGCAACAGATACGCAGTATTTT
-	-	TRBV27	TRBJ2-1	CASSLGGSRYNEQFF	TGTGCCAGCAGTTTAGGAGGGAGTCGCTACAATGAGCAGTTCTTC
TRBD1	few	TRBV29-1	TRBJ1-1	CSSTGGQNTEAFF	TGCAGCTCCACAGGGGGACAGAACACTGAAGCTTTCTTT
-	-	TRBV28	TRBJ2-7	CATGTGTSSYEQYF	TGTGCCACCGGAACAGGGACGAGCTCCTACGAGCAGTACTTC
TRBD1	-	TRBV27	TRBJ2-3	CASSEIMTGLWRDTQYF	TGTGCCAGCAGTGAAATAATGACAGGGCTTTGGAGAGATACGCAGTATTTT
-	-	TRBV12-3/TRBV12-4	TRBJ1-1	CASSPSNTEAFF	TGTGCCAGCAGTCCATCAAACACTGAAGCTTTCTTT
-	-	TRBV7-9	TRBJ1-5	CASSSGGGDSNQPQHF	TGTGCCAGCAGCTCCGGGGGAGGGGATAGCAATCAGCCCCAGCATTTT
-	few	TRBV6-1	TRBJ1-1	CASEQVRNTEAFF	TGTGCCAGCGAACAGGTGAGGAACACTGAAGCTTTCTTT
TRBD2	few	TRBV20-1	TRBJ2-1	CSAVSSGSPDEQFF	TGCAGTGCCGTCTCTAGCGGGAGTCCCGATGAGCAGTTCTTC
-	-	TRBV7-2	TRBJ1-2	CASSLQGCGGYTF	TGTGCCAGCAGCTTACAGGGATGTGGTGGCTACACCTTC
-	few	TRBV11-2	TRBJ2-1	CASMSYPYNEQFF	TGTGCCAGCATGAGTTACCCCTACAATGAGCAGTTCTTC
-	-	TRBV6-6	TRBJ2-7	CASSYVLYEQYF	TGTGCCAGCAGTTACGTCCTCTACGAGCAGTACTTC
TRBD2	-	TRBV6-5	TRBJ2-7	CASSRTRLAGSYEQYF	TGTGCCAGCAGTCGTACGCGGCTAGCGGGATCCTACGAGCAGTACTTC
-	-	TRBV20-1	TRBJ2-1	CSARGTARYNEQFF	TGCAGTGCTAGAGGGACAGCTCGTTACAATGAGCAGTTCTTC
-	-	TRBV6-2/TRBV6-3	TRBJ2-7	CASSLSFVNEQYF	TGTGCCAGCAGTCTCTCTTTTGTGAACGAGCAGTACTTC
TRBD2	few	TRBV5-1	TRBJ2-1	CASRIGLAGNEQFF	TGCGCCAGCAGAATCGGACTAGCGGGGAATGAGCAGTTCTTC